Listed here is a single T cell receptor beta chain. Its specificity is unknown. The germline gives CDR1 LNHDA, CDR2 SQIVND (reference sequence). Trimming shortened V by 4 bases and J by 0 bases, and 13 bases separated the two germline ends. This CDR3 contains 16 residues. Profiled with immunoSEQ multiplex PCR; TCRdb holds only in-frame clones, not every one. The data show tens of thousands of clones, roughly 89% seen once. These data are taken from a study of OX40 agonist ivuxolimab in advanced cancers. Study details: Patients were treated with ivuxolimab, an agonistic anti-OX40 (CD134) antibody. The study's findings and limits: On average, CD8+ T cells showed a greater number of expanded clones than CD4+. Partial responders receiving 0.1-3.0 mg/kg showed among the lowest clonal expansion.

Sample: CD4+ or CD8+ T cells sorted from blood, taken in a trial of the OX40 agonist ivuxolimab. The rearrangement uses TRBV19 and TRBJ2-1; tentatively, D is TRBD2 (5 bases). The TCR sequence derives from an adult with an advanced solid tumor such as melanoma, head and neck, liver or kidney cancer. In nucleotides, the CDR3 is TGTGCCAGTAGTAGCCCGACTAAGAGCTCCTACAATGAGCAGTTCTTC. Protein product: CASSSPTKSSYNEQFF. Complete variable domain (other parts from reference TRBV19 and TRBJ2-1): DGGITQSPKYLFRKEGQNVTLSCEQNLNHDAMYWYRQDPGQGLRLIYYSQIVNDFQKGDIAEGYSVSREKKESFPLTVTSAQKNPTAFYLCASSSPTKSSYNEQFFGPGTRLTVL.